Detailed here is one T cell receptor beta chain. The data belong to a study of shared clonotypes between healthy human individuals. Here immunoSEQ multiplex PCR was the method, and the copy in TCRdb shows in-frame clones only, minus some. Of about 1.1 million clones listed, 77% are singletons. The CDR3 is made up of 18 amino acids. The V gene's germline CDR1 is SGHTA and CDR2 FQGNSA. Losses at the gene ends were 2 bases for V and 4 bases for J; bases not matched to a gene: 11. V usage is TRBV7-2 and J usage is TRBJ1-1, with 12 bases matching TRBD1. Sequenced: memory CD4+ T cells from PBMCs. Subset given: CD45RA-negative fraction. This TCR was sampled from a man aged 18 to 30 in good health. Some clones in this sample may be carry-over from other donors' samples. The CDR3, as DNA: TGTGCCAGCAGCTTACGGGCCGGGACAGGGGGCTCGGGCACTGAAGCTTTCTTT. Its translation is CASSLRAGTGGSGTEAFF.